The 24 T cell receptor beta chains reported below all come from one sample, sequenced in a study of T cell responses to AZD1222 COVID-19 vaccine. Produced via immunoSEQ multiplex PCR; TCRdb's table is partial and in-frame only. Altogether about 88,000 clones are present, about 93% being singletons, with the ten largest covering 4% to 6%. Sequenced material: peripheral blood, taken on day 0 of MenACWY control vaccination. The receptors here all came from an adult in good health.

CDR3 sequence reads: CASSVGTAGYTF. For the CDR3, the DNA is TGTGCCAGCAGTGTCGGGACAGCCGGCTACACCTTC. This chain connects TRBV2 to TRBJ1-2; 7 nucleotides line up with TRBD1. CDR3 length equals 12 residues. Looked up from germline, CDR1 is SNHLY and CDR2 is FYNNEI. Losses at the gene ends were 4 bases for V and 8 bases for J; bases not matched to a gene: 4.

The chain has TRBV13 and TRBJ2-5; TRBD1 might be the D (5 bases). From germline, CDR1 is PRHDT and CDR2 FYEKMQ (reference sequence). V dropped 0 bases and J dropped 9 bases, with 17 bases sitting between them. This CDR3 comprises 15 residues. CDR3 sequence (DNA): TGTGCCAGCAGCTTAGGTTCCGGACACACCGATGCCCAGTACTTC. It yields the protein CASSLGSGHTDAQYF.

CDR3 coding DNA: TGTGCCAGCAGTGGAGCATATAGGGGGCCCCAGCATTTT. It codes for CASSGAYRGPQHF. The V and J genes are TRBV6-1 and TRBJ1-5; possible D gene TRBD1, 5 bases. Germline lookup yields CDR1 MNHNS and CDR2 SASEGT. The CDR3 sequence is 13 residues long. With 4 bases removed from V and 9 bases from J, the gap between germline ends came to 13 bases.

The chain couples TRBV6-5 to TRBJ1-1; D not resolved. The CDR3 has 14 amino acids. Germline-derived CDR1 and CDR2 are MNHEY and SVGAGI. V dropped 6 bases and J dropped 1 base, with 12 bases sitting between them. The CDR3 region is CASRPRPTNTEAFF. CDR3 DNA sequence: TGTGCCAGCAGGCCCAGGCCCACGAACACTGAAGCTTTCTTT.

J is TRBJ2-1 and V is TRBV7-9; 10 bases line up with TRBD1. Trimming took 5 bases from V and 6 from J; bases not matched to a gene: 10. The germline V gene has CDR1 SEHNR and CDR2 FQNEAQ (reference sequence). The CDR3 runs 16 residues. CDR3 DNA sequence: TGTGCCAGCAGCAGGGCCGGGACAGGGGTGACCAATGAGCAGTTCTTC. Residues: CASSRAGTGVTNEQFF.

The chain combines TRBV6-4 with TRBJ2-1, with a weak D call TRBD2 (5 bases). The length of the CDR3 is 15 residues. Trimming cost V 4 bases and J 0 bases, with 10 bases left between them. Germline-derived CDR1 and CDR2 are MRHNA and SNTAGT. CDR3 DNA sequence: TGTGCCAGCAGTGCAGCGGTTGGCTCCTACAATGAGCAGTTCTTC. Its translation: CASSAAVGSYNEQFF.

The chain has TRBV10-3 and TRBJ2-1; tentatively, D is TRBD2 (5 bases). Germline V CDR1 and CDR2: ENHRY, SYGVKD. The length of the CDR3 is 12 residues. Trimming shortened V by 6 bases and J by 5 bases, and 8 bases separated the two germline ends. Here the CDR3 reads CAISGVDNEQFF. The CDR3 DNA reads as TGTGCCATCAGCGGGGTTGACAATGAGCAGTTCTTC.

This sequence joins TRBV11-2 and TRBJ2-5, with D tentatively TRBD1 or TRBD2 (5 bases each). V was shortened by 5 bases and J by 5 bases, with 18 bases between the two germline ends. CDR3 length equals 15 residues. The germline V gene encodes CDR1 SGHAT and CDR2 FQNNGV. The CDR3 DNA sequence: TGTGCCAGCAGCACCCGGACGGGGACCCGGGAGACCCAGTACTTC. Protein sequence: CASSTRTGTRETQYF.

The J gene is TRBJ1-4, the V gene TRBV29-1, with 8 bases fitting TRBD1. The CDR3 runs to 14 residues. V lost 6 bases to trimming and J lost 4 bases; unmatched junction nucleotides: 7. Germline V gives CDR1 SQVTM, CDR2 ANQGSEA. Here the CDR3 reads CSVRTGINNEKLFF. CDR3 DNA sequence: TGCAGCGTCCGGACAGGGATAAATAATGAAAAACTGTTTTTT.

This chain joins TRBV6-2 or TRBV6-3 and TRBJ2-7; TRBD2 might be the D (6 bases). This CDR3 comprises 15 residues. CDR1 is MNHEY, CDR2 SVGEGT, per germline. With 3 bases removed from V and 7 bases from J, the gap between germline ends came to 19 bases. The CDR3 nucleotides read TGTGCCAGCAGTTATAACGGGGGAGCCTTGAGGGAGCAGTACTTC. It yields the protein CASSYNGGALREQYF.

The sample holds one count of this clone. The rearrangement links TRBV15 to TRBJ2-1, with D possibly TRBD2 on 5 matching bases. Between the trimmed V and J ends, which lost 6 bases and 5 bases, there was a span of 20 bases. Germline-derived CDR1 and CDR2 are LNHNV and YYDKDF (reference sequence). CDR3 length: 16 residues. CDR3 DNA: TGTGCCACCAGGCCAGTTGACTACCCCCTCAACAATGAGCAGTTCTTC. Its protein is CATRPVDYPLNNEQFF. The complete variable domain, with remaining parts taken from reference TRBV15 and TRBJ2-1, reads DAMVIQNPRYQVTQFGKPVTLSCSQTLNHNVMYWYQQKSSQAPKLLFHYYDKDFNNEADTPDNFQSRRPNTSFCFLDIRSPGLGDTAMYLCATRPVDYPLNNEQFFGPGTRLTVL.

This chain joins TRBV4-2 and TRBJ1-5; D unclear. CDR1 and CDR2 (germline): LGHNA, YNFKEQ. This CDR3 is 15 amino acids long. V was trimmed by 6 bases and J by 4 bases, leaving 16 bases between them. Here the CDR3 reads CASRESLEINQPQHF. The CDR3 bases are TGTGCCAGCAGGGAAAGCTTGGAGATAAATCAGCCCCAGCATTTT.

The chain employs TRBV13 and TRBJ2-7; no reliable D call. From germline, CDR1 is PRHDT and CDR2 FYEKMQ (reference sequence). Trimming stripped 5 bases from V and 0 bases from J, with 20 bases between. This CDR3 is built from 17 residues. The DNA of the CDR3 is TGTGCCAGCAGCCCCCCGTTAGGGTGGTCCCGCTCCTACGAGCAGTACTTC. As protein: CASSPPLGWSRSYEQYF. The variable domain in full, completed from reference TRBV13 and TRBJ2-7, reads AAGVIQSPRHLIKEKRETATLKCYPIPRHDTVYWYQQGPGQDPQFLISFYEKMQSDKGSIPDRFSAQQFSDYHSELNMSSLELGDSALYFCASSPPLGWSRSYEQYFGPGTRLTVT.

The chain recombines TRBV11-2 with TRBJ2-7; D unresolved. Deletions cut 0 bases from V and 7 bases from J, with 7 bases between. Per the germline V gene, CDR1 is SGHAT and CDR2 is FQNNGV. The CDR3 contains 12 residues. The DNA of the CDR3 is TGTGCCAGCAGCTTAGATTGGCGGGAGCAGTACTTC. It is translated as CASSLDWREQYF.

The CDR3 reads CASSPLGGHEQFF. CDR3 in DNA: TGCGCCAGCAGCCCCCTTGGGGGTCATGAGCAGTTCTTC. The chain joins TRBV5-1 to TRBJ2-1; D assignment may be TRBD1 or TRBD2 (5 bases each). Trimming pared 4 bases from V and 8 bases from J, leaving 13 bases between. Looked up from germline, CDR1 is SGHRS and CDR2 is YFSETQ. The CDR3 totals 13 residues. The whole variable domain, remainder taken from reference TRBV5-1 and TRBJ2-1, is KAGVTQTPRYLIKTRGQQVTLSCSPISGHRSVSWYQQTPGQGLQFLFEYFSETQRNKGNFPGRFSGRQFSNSRSEMNVSTLELGDSALYLCASSPLGGHEQFFGPGTRLTVL.

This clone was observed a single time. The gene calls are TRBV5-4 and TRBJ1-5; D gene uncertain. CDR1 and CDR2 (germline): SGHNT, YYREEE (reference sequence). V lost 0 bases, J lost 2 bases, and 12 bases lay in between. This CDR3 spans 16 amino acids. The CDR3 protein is CASSLGPFSGNQPQHF. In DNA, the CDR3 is TGTGCCAGCAGCTTGGGGCCTTTCTCGGGCAATCAGCCCCAGCATTTT.

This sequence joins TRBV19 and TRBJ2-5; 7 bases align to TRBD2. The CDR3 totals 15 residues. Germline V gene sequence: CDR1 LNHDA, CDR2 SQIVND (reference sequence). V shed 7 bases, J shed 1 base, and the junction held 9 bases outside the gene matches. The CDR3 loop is CASNQGRGFQETQYF. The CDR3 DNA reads TGTGCCAGTAATCAAGGGCGGGGGTTCCAAGAGACCCAGTACTTC. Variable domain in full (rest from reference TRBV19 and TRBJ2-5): DGGITQSPKYLFRKEGQNVTLSCEQNLNHDAMYWYRQDPGQGLRLIYYSQIVNDFQKGDIAEGYSVSREKKESFPLTVTSAQKNPTAFYLCASNQGRGFQETQYFGPGTRLLVL.

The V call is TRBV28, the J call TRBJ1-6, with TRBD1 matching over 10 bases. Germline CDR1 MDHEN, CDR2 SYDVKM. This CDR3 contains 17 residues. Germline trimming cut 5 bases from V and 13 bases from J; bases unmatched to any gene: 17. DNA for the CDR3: TGTGCCAGCAGTATTGTGACAGGGGGCGCTGTTTCAAGCCCCCTCCACTTT. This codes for CASSIVTGGAVSSPLHF.

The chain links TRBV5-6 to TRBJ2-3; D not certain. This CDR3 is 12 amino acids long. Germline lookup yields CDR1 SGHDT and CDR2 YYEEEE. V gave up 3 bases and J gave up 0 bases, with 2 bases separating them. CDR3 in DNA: TGTGCCAGCAGCTGGAGCACAGATACGCAGTATTTT. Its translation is CASSWSTDTQYF. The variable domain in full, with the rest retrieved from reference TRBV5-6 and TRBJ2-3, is DAGVTQSPTHLIKTRGQQVTLRCSPKSGHDTVSWYQQALGQGPQFIFQYYEEEERQRGNFPDRFSGHQFPNYSSELNVNALLLGDSALYLCASSWSTDTQYFGPGTRLTVL.

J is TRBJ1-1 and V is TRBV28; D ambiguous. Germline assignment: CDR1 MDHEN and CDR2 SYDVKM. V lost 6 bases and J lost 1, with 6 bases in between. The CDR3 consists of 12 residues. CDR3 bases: TGTGCCAGCAGGAAGGCGAACACTGAAGCTTTCTTT. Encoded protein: CASRKANTEAFF.

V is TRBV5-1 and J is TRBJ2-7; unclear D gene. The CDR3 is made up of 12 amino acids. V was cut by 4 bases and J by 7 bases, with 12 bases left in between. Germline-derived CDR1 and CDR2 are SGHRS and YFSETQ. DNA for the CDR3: TGCGCCAGCAGCCCCCAGAGGCGGGAGCAGTACTTC. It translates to CASSPQRREQYF.

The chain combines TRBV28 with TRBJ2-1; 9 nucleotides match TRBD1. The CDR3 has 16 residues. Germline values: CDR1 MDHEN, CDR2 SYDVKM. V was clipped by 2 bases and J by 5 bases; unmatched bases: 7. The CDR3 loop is CASSLVTGQGHNEQFF. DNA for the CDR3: TGTGCCAGCAGTTTAGTCACGGGACAGGGTCACAATGAGCAGTTCTTC.

Here the CDR3 reads CASSSQDRGTEAFF. CDR3 sequence (DNA): TGCGCCAGCAGCTCCCAGGACAGGGGCACTGAAGCTTTCTTT. The genes are TRBV5-1 and TRBJ1-1; 9 bases are a match to TRBD1. The CDR3 spans 14 residues. Trimming at V came to 3 bases and at J to 4 bases, leaving 4 bases not matched to a gene. Germline loops: CDR1 SGHRS, CDR2 YFSETQ.

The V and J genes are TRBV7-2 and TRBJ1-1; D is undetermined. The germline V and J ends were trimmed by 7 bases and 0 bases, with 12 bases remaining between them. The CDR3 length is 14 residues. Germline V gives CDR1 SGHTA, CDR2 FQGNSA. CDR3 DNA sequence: TGTGCCAGCAACGTCGCGGCCATGAACACTGAAGCTTTCTTT. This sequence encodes CASNVAAMNTEAFF.